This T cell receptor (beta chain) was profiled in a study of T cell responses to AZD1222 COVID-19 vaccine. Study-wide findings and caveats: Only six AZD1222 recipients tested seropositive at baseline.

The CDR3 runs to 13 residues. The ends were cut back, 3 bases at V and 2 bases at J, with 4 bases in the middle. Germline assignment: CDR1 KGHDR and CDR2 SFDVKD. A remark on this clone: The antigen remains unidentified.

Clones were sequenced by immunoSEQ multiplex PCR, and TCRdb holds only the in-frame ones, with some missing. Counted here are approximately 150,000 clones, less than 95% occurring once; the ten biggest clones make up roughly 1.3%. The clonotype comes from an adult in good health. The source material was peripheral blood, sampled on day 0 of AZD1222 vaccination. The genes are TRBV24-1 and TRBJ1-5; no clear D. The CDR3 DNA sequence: TGTGCCACCAGTGATAGGGGCAATCAGCCCCAGCATTTT. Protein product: CATSDRGNQPQHF.